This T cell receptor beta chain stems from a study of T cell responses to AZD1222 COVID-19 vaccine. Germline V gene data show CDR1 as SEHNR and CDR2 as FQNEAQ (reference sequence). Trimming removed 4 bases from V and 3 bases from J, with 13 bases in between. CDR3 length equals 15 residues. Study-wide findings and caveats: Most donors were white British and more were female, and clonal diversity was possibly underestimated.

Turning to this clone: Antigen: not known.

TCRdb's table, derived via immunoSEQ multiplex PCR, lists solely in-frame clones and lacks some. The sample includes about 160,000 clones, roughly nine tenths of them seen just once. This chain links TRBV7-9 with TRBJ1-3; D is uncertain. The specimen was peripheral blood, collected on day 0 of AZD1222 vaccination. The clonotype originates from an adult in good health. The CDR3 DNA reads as TGTGCCAGCAGCTCCCTGGCAGCCTTTGGAAACACCATATATTTT. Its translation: CASSSLAAFGNTIYF.